This T cell receptor beta chain was identified in a study of metastatic and nonmetastatic thyroid tumors. On the study more broadly: Malignant thyroid and benign thyroid patients provided blood and tumor or nodule tissue whose repertoires were compared.

All patients reached thyroid surgery having received no treatment beforehand. Original processing notes: It was from CDR3 differences across clinicopathological groups that a distant-metastasis classifier for papillary thyroid cancer was built. TCRdb re-called clones via MiXCR from the PCR reads. TCRdb's processing, not the authors', yielded these V and J calls. The sample contains more than 85,000 clones, 8% to 9.5% of which appear only once. The CDR3 sequence is 14 residues long. Per the germline V gene, CDR1 is LNHDA and CDR2 is SQIVND (reference sequence). Trimming at V came to 7 bases and at J to 4 bases, leaving 8 bases not matched to a gene. Ten or more counts support this clone. Its antigen is not known. General observations from the study: It was reportedly found that TCR beta diversity was significantly higher in malignant thyroid tumors than in benign nodules, a difference seen in both blood and tumor samples.

The chain links TRBV19 to TRBJ1-2, with 8 bases fitting TRBD1. The TCR comes from a female donor with papillary thyroid cancer or a benign thyroid nodule (not recorded which). Some clones in this sample may be carry-over from other donors' samples. Sequenced sample: blood. The CDR3 spells CASNPTGGGYGYTF. The CDR3 DNA sequence: TGTGCCAGTAATCCCACAGGGGGAGGCTATGGCTACACCTTC.